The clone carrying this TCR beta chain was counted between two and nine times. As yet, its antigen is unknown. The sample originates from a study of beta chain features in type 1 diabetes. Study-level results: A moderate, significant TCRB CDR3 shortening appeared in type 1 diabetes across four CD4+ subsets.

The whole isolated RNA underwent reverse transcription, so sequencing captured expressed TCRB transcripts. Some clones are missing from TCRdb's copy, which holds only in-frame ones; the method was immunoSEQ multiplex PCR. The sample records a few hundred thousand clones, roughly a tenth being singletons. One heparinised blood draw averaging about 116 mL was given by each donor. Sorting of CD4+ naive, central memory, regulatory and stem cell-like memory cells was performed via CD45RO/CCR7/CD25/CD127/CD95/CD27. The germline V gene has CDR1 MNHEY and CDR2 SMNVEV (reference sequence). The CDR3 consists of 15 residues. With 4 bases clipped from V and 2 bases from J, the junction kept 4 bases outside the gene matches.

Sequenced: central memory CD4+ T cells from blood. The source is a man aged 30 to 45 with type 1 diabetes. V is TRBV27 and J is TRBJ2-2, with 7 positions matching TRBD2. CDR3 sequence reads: CASSSGRRNTGELFF. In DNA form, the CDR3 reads TGTGCCAGCAGTTCCGGGAGGCGCAACACCGGGGAGCTGTTTTTT.